The TCR beta chain described here comes from a study of T cell repertoires in cytomegalovirus infection. The overall study: HLA-B-restricted CMV epitopes that are well studied were used alongside recently identified HLA-C-restricted ones. It can be stated that public TCR beta signatures indicated CMV infection as well as a matching HLA type. Study conclusions and caveats: Carriers of CMV plus the relevant HLA were identified by cumulative public TCR beta family frequency.

Germline V gene lookup returns CDR1 SEHNR and CDR2 FQNEAQ (reference sequence). CDR3 length equals 13 residues. Deletions cut 1 base from V and 3 bases from J, with 7 bases between. At least ten counts were recorded for this clonotype. What it binds is unknown. MiXCR, run by TCRdb on the reads, gives a single entry per CDR3 protein. The sample holds about 69,000 distinct CDR3 sequences; 28% are singletons and the top ten take 45% to 75%. Specimen: CD8+ T cells from cultured PBMCs, collected from culture after CMV antigen stimulation. The TCR sequence derives from a human donor in good health (CMV status not recorded). Some clones in this sample may be carry-over from other donors' samples. The rearrangement uses TRBV7-9 and TRBJ2-7; D ambiguous. The CDR3 DNA is TGTGCCAGCAGCTTAGACAAAGGCTACGAGCAGTACTTC. It yields the protein CASSLDKGYEQYF.